These 10 T cell receptor beta chains originate from one sample sequenced in a study of regulatory T cells in long-lasting Graves disease. Investigators prepared the TCR beta libraries by applying iRepertoire HTBI primers and Arm-PCR of CDR3 regions. Using its own MiXCR run on the multiplex PCR reads, TCRdb lists one record per CDR3 protein. The table shows a few hundred thousand distinct CDR3 sequences, with roughly 15% occurring only once. Time point in this sample: newly diagnosed GD, antithyroid drugs for less than 3 months. The TCR library was made from RNA that had been extracted from PBMCs in TRIzol. These data also featured in a second study, about T cells in Graves' hyperthyroidism and ophthalmopathy.

Sequences were derived from peripheral blood mononuclear cells (PBMCs), sampled at new diagnosis, from a patient treated with antithyroid drugs. The receptor set was obtained from a woman between 50 and 59 years old with Graves disease.

This clonotype has only a few counts. The J gene is TRBJ1-2, the V gene TRBV18, with 10 positions matching TRBD1. With V trimmed by 8 bases and J by 3 bases, 6 bases remained unmatched. Per germline, CDR1 KGHSH and CDR2 LQKENI. The CDR3 runs to 14 residues. Here the CDR3 reads CASSLGQGDYGYTF. For the CDR3, the DNA is TGTGCCAGCAGCTTAGGACAGGGGGACTATGGCTACACCTTC. Full variable domain (remainder filled in from reference TRBV18 and TRBJ1-2): NAGVMQNPRHLVRRRGQEARLRCSPMKGHSHVYWYRQLPEEGLKFMVYLQKENIIDESGMPKERFSAEFPKEGPSILRIQQVVRGDSAAYFCASSLGQGDYGYTFGSGTRLTVV.

Note on this clonotype: The junction departs from germline at one end; a sequencing error may be responsible. This chain joins TRBV27 and TRBJ1-4; 7 bases fit TRBD1. Germline CDR1 reads MNHEY; CDR2 reads SMNVEV (reference sequence). There are 17 residues in the CDR3. The CDR3 loop reads CASSSPGRGRKSERLFF. The CDR3 bases are TGTGCCAGCAGTTCCCCCGGAAGGGGGCGCAAAAGTGAAAGACTGTTTTTT.

The table lists this clonotype with many counts. The chain combines TRBV28 with TRBJ1-2; 8 bases fit TRBD1. The V gene end was trimmed by 6 bases and the J gene end by 6 bases; junction bases not matched to a gene: 9. CDR3 length: 14 amino acids. Germline CDR1 reads MDHEN; CDR2 reads SYDVKM. Here the CDR3 DNA reads TGTGCCAGCAGCCGGACGGGGACAGGTCATGGCTACACCTTC. The encoded protein is CASSRTGTGHGYTF.

The chain has TRBV10-3 and TRBJ2-1, with D perhaps TRBD2 (5 bases). The CDR3 loop spans 14 amino acids. Germline CDR1 and CDR2: ENHRY and SYGVKD. Deletions cut 0 bases from V and 3 bases from J, with 6 bases between. In DNA, the CDR3 is TGTGCCATCAGTGAGTCGGAGGACTACAATGAGCAGTTCTTC. This sequence encodes CAISESEDYNEQFF.

This clonotype was detected only a few times. This chain links TRBV20-1 with TRBJ2-1; perhaps TRBD2 as D (6 bases). The CDR3 runs 15 residues. From germline, CDR1 is DFQATT and CDR2 SNEGSKA (reference sequence). V lost 2 bases to trimming and J lost 1 base, with 12 bases between them. The CDR3 spells CSARPSSGSYNEQFF. The CDR3 DNA sequence: TGCAGTGCTAGACCGTCGAGCGGGTCCTACAATGAGCAGTTCTTC.

Points on this clonotype: With a much larger clone just one base away, this may be a read error. The chain employs TRBV5-5 and TRBJ1-5, with D perhaps matching TRBD1 (5 bases). V gave up 4 bases and J gave up 2 bases, with 19 bases separating them. From germline, CDR1 is SGHKS and CDR2 YYEKEE (reference sequence). The CDR3 has 17 residues. CDR3 loop: CASSPTRRTMGNQPQHF. In DNA, the CDR3 is TGTGCCAGCAGCCCAACCCGACGGACAATGGGCAATCAGCCCCAGCATTTT.

This clonotype was seen only a few times. J is TRBJ2-2 and V is TRBV5-8; 7 positions match TRBD1. The J segment lost 0 bases and the V segment lost 2 bases, leaving 7 bases of the junction unmatched. The CDR3 has 17 amino acids. CDR1 SGHTS and CDR2 YDEGEE come from the germline V gene. DNA of the CDR3: TGTGCCAGCAGCTTTTTTACCGGGACAGCGAACACCGGGGAGCTGTTTTTT. It yields the protein CASSFFTGTANTGELFF.

This clonotype came up a few times. The chain employs TRBV29-1 and TRBJ2-5, with D possibly TRBD2 on 6 matching bases. V gave up 6 bases and J gave up 5 bases, with 13 bases separating them. The CDR3 consists of 12 residues. Germline CDR1 and CDR2: SQVTM and ANQGSEA. This CDR3 reads CSVRTGGETQYF. The CDR3 DNA reads TGCAGCGTCAGGACCGGAGGGGAGACCCAGTACTTC. Variable domain in full (rest from reference TRBV29-1 and TRBJ2-5): SAVISQKPSRDICQRGTSLTIQCQVDSQVTMMFWYRQQPGQSLTLIATANQGSEATYESGFVIDKFPISRPNLTFSTLTVSNMSPEDSSIYLCSVRTGGETQYFGPGTRLLVL.

In this sample, this clonotype turned up many times. The V gene is TRBV6-2 or TRBV6-3, the J gene TRBJ1-5, with no clear D. Germline lookup yields CDR1 MNHEY and CDR2 SVGEGT. V shed 7 bases and J shed 0 bases, with 19 bases lying between them. The CDR3 extends over 17 amino acids. In DNA, the CDR3 is TGTGCCAGCATCGTCCAGGAGACGTATTATAGCAATCAGCCCCAGCATTTT. It specifies CASIVQETYYSNQPQHF.

This clonotype was detected ten times or more. The rearrangement links TRBV28 to TRBJ1-2; tentatively, D is TRBD1 (5 bases). The CDR3 totals 12 residues. V lost 5 bases to trimming and J lost 7 bases, with 11 bases between them. Germline V gene sequence: CDR1 MDHEN, CDR2 SYDVKM. The DNA for the CDR3 is TGTGCCAGCAGTCGACAGCCTATTGGCTACACCTTC. It encodes CASSRQPIGYTF.